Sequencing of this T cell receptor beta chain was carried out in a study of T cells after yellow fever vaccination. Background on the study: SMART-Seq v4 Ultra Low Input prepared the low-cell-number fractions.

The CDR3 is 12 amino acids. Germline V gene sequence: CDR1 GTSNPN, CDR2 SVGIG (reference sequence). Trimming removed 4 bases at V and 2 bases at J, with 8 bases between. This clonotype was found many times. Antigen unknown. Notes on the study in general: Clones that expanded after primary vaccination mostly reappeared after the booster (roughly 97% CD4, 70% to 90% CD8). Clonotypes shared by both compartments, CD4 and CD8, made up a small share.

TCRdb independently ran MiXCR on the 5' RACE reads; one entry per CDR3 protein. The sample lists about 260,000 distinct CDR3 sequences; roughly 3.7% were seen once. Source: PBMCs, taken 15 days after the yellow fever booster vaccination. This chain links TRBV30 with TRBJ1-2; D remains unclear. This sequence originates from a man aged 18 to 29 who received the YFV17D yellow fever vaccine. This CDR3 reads CAWTGENYGYTF. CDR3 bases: TGTGCCTGGACAGGCGAGAACTATGGCTACACCTTC.